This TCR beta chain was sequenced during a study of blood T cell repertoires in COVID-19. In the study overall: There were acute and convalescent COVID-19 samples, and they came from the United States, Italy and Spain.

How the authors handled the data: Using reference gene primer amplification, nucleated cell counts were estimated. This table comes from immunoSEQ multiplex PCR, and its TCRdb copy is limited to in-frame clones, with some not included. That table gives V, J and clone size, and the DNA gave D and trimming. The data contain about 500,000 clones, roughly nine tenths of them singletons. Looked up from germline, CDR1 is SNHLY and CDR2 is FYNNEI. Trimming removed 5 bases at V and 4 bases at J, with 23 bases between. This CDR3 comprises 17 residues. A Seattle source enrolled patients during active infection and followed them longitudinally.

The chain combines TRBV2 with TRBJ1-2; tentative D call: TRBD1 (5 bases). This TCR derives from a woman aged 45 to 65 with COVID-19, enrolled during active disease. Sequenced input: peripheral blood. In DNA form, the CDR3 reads TGTGCCAGCAGTTACTACCCCACAGGACCAGGTGGCTATGGCTACACCTTC. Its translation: CASSYYPTGPGGYGYTF.